This record covers a single T cell receptor beta chain. The germline V gene has CDR1 LNHDA and CDR2 SQIVND (reference sequence). The V and J ends lost 8 bases and 7 bases, in that order; junction bases with no gene match: 14. This CDR3 contains 15 residues. The source of the sample is a study of blood T cell repertoires in COVID-19. Overall study context: Sites in the United States, Italy and Spain provided acute and convalescent COVID-19 samples. T cells, B-cell-depleted T cells, or PBMCs provided the cDNA or gDNA that served as material.

Generated by immunoSEQ multiplex PCR, the TCRdb table keeps only in-frame clones and is missing some. In the table there are around 300,000 clones, 85% of which are singletons. This receptor was taken from a woman between 45 and 65 years old with active or convalescent COVID-19. The chain is built from TRBV19 and TRBJ2-5, with 9 nucleotides matching TRBD2. Sequencing input: peripheral blood. The CDR3 protein is CASRPIAGALGTQYF. DNA for the CDR3: TGTGCCAGTCGACCTATAGCGGGGGCGCTGGGGACCCAGTACTTC.